Included here is one T cell receptor beta chain sequence, with context. Its antigen is undetermined. The primer mix had 60 Vbeta and 13 Jbeta primers. TCRdb keeps only in-frame clones here, not all; method: immunoSEQ multiplex PCR. The sample yields 150,000 to 200,000 clones, approximately 80% seen once. V lost 2 bases, J lost 1 base, and 7 bases lay in between. CDR1 and CDR2 (germline): SGHTS, YDEGEE. The CDR3 has 14 amino acids. These data originate in a study of cytomegalovirus exposure and HLA in healthy donors. The study's findings and limits: Productive rates of about 87% or about 30% were seen for most TCR beta V segments in an earlier analysis. In vitro experiments confirmed that three CMV-associated chains were specific for CMV antigens.

This chain links TRBV5-8 with TRBJ1-3, with D possibly TRBD1 on 5 matching bases. Sequences were obtained from PBMCs. The sequence came from a girl aged 10-17 years in good health and CMV-seropositive. CDR3 DNA sequence: TGTGCCAGCAGCTTCCAGGGTTCTGGAAACACCATATATTTT. Its translation: CASSFQGSGNTIYF.